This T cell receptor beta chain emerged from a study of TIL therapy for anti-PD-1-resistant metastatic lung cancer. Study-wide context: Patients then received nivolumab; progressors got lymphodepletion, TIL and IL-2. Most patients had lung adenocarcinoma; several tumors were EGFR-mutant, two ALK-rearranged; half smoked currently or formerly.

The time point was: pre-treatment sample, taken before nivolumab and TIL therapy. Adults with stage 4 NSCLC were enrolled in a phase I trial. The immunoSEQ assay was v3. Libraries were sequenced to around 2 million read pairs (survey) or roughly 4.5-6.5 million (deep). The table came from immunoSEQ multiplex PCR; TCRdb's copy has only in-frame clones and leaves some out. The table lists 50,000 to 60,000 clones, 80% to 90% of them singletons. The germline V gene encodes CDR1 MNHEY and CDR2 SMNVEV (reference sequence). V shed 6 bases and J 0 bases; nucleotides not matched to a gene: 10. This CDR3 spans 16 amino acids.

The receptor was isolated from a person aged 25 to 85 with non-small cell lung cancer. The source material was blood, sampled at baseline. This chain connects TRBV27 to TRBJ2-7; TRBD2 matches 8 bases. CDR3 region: CASSPGSGMSSYEQYF. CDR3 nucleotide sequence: TGTGCCAGCAGCCCAGGTAGCGGGATGAGCTCCTACGAGCAGTACTTC.